This T cell receptor (beta chain) was recorded in a study of T cell clones after liver transplantation. Regarding the study as a whole: These preliminary findings come from unstandardized post-transplant sampling times.

Libraries were prepared by immunoSEQ multiplex PCR; TCRdb keeps only in-frame clonotypes and omits some of them. The table lists 5,000 or so clones, under 50% of them singletons, with about 13% in the top ten. TCRbeta sequences of proliferating CFSE-low MLR cells were labeled alloreactive. By share, this clone ranks as medium-sized. The target antigen is unknown. The germline gives CDR1 MDHEN, CDR2 SYDVKM. CDR3 length equals 14 residues. With 4 bases removed from V and 0 bases from J, the gap between germline ends came to 9 bases. Sequenced: CD4+ T cells from cultured PBMCs. V gene TRBV28 combines with J gene TRBJ1-1; D ambiguous. This receptor was obtained from a human patient who received a liver transplant. Some T cells may be graft donor cells. The CDR3, as DNA: TGTGCCAGCAGTTACCGAAGGATGAACACTGAAGCTTTCTTT. Residues: CASSYRRMNTEAFF.